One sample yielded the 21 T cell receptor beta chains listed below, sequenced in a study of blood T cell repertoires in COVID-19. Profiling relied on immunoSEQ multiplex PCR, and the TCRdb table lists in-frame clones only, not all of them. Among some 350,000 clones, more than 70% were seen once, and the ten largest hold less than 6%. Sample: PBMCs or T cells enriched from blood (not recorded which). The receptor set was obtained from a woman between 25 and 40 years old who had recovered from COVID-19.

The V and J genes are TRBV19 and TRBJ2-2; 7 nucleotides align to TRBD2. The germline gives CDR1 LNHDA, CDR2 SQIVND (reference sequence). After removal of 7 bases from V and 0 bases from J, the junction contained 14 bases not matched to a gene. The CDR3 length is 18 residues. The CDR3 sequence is CASINSPPGTTNTGELFF. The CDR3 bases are TGTGCCAGTATCAATTCACCCCCTGGGACTACGAACACCGGGGAGCTGTTTTTT. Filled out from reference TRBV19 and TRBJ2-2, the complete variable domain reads DGGITQSPKYLFRKEGQNVTLSCEQNLNHDAMYWYRQDPGQGLRLIYYSQIVNDFQKGDIAEGYSVSREKKESFPLTVTSAQKNPTAFYLCASINSPPGTTNTGELFFGEGSRLTVL.

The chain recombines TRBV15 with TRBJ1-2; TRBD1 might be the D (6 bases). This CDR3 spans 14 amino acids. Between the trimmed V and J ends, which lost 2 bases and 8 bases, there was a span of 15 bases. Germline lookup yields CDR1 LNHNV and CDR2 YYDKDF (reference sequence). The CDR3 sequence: CATSRPVQGSGYTF. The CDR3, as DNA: TGTGCCACCAGCAGACCGGTTCAGGGGTCCGGCTACACCTTC.

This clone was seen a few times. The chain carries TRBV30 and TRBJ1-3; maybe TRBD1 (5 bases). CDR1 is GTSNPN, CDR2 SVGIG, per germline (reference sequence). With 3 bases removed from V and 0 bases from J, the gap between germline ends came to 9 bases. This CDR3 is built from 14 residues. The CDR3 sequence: CAWSKTVSGNTIYF. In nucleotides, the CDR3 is TGTGCCTGGAGCAAGACAGTCTCTGGAAACACCATATATTTT.

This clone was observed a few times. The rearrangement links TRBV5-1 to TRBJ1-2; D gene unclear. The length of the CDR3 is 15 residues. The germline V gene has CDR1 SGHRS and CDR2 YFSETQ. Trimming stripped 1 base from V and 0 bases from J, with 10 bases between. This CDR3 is CASSLTAVPNYGYTF. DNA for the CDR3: TGCGCCAGCAGCTTGACAGCAGTCCCTAACTATGGCTACACCTTC.

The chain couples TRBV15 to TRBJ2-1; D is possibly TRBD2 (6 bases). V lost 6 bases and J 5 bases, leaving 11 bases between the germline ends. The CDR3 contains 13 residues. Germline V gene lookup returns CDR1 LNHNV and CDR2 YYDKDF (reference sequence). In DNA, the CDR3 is TGTGCCACCAGTGCGGGACTTAACAATGAGCAGTTCTTC. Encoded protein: CATSAGLNNEQFF. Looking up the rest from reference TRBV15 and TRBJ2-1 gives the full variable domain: DAMVIQNPRYQVTQFGKPVTLSCSQTLNHNVMYWYQQKSSQAPKLLFHYYDKDFNNEADTPDNFQSRRPNTSFCFLDIRSPGLGDTAMYLCATSAGLNNEQFFGPGTRLTVL.

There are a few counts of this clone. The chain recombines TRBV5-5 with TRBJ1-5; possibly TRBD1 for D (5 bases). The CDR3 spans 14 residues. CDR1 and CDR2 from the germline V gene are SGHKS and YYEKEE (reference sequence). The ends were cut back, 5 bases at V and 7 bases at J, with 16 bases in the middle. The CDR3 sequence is CASSYGHDRQPQHF. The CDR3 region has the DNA TGTGCCAGCAGTTACGGACACGATCGCCAGCCCCAGCATTTT.

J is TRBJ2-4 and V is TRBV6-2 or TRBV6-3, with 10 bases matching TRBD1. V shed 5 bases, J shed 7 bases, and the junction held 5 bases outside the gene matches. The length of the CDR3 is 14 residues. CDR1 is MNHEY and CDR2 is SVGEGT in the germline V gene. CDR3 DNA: TGTGCCAGCAGTCCGACAGGGGGCACGAACATTCAGTACTTC. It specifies CASSPTGGTNIQYF.

The CDR3 loop reads CASIRAGAGNTIYF. CDR3 DNA: TGTGCCAGCATACGGGCGGGGGCTGGAAACACCATATATTTT. The chain joins TRBV5-6 to TRBJ1-3; TRBD1 might be the D (5 bases). The ends were cut back, 6 bases at V and 2 bases at J, with 12 bases in the middle. The germline V gene has CDR1 SGHDT and CDR2 YYEEEE. This CDR3 has 14 residues.

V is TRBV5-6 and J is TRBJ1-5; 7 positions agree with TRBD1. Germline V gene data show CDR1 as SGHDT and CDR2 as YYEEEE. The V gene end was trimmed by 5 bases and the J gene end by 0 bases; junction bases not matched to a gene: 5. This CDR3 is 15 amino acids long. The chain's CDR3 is CASSYGTVSNQPQHF. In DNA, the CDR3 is TGTGCCAGCAGTTACGGGACAGTTAGCAATCAGCCCCAGCATTTT.

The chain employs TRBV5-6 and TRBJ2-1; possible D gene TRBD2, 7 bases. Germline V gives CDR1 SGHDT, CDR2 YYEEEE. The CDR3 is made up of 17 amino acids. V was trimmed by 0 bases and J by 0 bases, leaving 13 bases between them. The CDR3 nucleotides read TGTGCCAGCAGCTTGGTGGTAGGGGGGGCCTCCTACAATGAGCAGTTCTTC. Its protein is CASSLVVGGASYNEQFF.

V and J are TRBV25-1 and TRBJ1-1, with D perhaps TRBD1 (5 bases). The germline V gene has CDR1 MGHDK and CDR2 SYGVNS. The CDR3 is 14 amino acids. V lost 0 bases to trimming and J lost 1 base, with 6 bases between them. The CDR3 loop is CASSEYGQNTEAFF. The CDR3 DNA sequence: TGTGCCAGCAGTGAATATGGACAGAACACTGAAGCTTTCTTT.

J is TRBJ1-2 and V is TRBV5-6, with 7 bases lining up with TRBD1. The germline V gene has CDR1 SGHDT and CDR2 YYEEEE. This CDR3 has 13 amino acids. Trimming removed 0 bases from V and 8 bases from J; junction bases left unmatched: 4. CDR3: CASSLERGHGYTF. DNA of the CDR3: TGTGCCAGCAGCTTGGAAAGGGGGCACGGCTACACCTTC. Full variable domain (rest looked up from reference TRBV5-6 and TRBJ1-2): DAGVTQSPTHLIKTRGQQVTLRCSPKSGHDTVSWYQQALGQGPQFIFQYYEEEERQRGNFPDRFSGHQFPNYSSELNVNALLLGDSALYLCASSLERGHGYTFGSGTRLTVV.

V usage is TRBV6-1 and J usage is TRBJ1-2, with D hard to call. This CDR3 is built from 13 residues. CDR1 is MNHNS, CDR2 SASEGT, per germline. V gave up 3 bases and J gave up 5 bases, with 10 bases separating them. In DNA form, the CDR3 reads TGTGCCAGCAGTGATCAGGTTCTTTATGGCTACACCTTC. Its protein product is CASSDQVLYGYTF.

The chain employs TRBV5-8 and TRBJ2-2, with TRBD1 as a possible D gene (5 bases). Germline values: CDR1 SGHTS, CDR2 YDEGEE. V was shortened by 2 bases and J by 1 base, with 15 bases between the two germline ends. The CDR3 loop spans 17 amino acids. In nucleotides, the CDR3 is TGTGCCAGCAGCTTACCCAGGGTGACAGTGAACACCGGGGAGCTGTTTTTT. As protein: CASSLPRVTVNTGELFF.

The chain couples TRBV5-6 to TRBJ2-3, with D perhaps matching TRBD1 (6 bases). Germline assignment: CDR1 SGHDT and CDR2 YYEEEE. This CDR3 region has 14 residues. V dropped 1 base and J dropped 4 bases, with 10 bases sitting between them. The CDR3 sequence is CASSLFRGADTQYF. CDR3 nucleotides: TGTGCCAGCAGCTTGTTCAGGGGCGCAGATACGCAGTATTTT.

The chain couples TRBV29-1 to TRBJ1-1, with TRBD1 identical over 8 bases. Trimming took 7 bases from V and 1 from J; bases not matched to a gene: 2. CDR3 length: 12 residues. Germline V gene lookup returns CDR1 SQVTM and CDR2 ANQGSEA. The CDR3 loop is CSAGQANTEAFF. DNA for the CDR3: TGCAGCGCGGGACAGGCGAACACTGAAGCTTTCTTT.

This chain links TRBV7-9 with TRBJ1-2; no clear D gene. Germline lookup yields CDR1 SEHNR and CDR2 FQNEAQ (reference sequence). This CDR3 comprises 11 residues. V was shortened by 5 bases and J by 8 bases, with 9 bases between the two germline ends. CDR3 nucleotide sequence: TGTGCCAGCAGCCTTTCCGGGGGCTACACCTTC. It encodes CASSLSGGYTF.

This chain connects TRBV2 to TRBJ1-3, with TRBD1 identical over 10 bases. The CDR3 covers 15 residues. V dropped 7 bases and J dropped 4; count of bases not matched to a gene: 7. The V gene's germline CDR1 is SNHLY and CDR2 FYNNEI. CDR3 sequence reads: CASIPRDRGGNTIYF. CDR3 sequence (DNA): TGTGCCAGCATCCCCAGGGACAGGGGAGGAAACACCATATATTTT.

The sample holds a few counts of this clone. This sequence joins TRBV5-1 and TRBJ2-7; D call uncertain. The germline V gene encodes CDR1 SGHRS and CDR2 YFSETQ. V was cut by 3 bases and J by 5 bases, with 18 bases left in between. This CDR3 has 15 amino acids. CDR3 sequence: CASSSQSRAHDEQYF. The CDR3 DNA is TGCGCCAGCAGCTCACAGTCCCGTGCCCACGACGAGCAGTACTTC.

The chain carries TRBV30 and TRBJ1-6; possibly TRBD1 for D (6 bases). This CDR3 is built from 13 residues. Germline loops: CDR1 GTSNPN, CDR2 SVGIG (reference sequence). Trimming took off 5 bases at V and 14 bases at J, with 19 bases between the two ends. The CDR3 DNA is TGTGCCTGGTTGGACAGCCCGAGAGGGACCCTCCACTTT. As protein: CAWLDSPRGTLHF.

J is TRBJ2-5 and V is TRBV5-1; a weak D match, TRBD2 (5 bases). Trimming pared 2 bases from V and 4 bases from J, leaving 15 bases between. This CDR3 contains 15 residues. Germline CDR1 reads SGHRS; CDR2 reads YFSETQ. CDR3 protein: CASSFTGPEGETQYF. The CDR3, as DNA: TGCGCCAGCAGCTTTACCGGTCCAGAGGGAGAGACCCAGTACTTC.